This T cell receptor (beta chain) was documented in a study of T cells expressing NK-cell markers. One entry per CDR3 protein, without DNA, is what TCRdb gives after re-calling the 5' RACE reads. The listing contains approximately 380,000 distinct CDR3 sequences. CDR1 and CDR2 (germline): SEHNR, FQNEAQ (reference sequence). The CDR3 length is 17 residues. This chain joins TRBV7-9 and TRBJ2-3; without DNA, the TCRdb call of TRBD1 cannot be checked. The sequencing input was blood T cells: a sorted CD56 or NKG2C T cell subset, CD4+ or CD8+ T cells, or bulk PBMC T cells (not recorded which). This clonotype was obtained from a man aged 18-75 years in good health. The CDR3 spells CASSPLTGVTSTDTQYF.